These 23 T cell receptor beta chains were sequenced from one sample in a study of TIL therapy for anti-PD-1-resistant metastatic lung cancer. Time point indicated: pre-treatment sample, taken before nivolumab and TIL therapy. The libraries were made with immunoSEQ v3. Sequenced by immunoSEQ multiplex PCR; TCRdb stores in-frame clones only, minus some. Among about 60,000 clones, around nine tenths were seen once, and the ten largest hold approximately 2.4%. This sample comprised blood, obtained at baseline. These receptors were obtained from a person aged 30 to 80 with non-small cell lung cancer.

The chain has TRBV4-1 and TRBJ1-1, with D tentatively TRBD1 (6 bases). The germline V gene has CDR1 MGHRA and CDR2 YSYEKL. This CDR3 spans 16 amino acids. V lost 10 bases and J lost 4, with 25 bases in between. CDR3 in amino acids: CATMVGDITVGTEAFF. DNA for the CDR3: TGCGCCACCATGGTAGGGGACATCACGGTAGGCACTGAAGCTTTCTTT.

The chain is built from TRBV20-1 and TRBJ2-7; the D is unclear. V lost 1 base and J lost 5, with 3 bases in between. CDR3 length equals 10 residues. Germline V CDR1 and CDR2: DFQATT, SNEGSKA (reference sequence). CDR3 DNA: TGCAGTGCTAGAGGGAACGAGCAGTACTTC. This sequence encodes CSARGNEQYF.

The chain joins TRBV7-9 to TRBJ1-1; D is unresolved. Germline CDR1 reads SEHNR; CDR2 reads FQNEAQ (reference sequence). Trimming left V 1 base short and J 5 bases short, with 17 bases between. CDR3 length: 16 residues. The CDR3: CASSLDLRAGRTEAFF. CDR3 DNA: TGTGCCAGCAGCTTAGATTTAAGGGCTGGAAGGACTGAAGCTTTCTTT.

Regarding this clone: The junction differs from germline at one of its ends, possibly a read error. The rearrangement links TRBV6-1 to TRBJ2-3; 7 nucleotides match TRBD2. Germline CDR1 and CDR2: MNHNS and SASEGT. CDR3 size: 14 residues. The CDR3 loop is CASSEAGTPDTQYF. The DNA of the CDR3 is TGTGCCAGCAGCGAAGCGGGGACCCCAGATACGCAGTATTTT.

The genes are TRBV18 and TRBJ2-1; possibly TRBD1 or TRBD2 for D (5 bases each). The V end lost 3 bases, the J end lost 9 bases, and 18 bases lay between the germline ends. Looked up from germline, CDR1 is KGHSH and CDR2 is LQKENI. The CDR3 sequence is 15 residues long. The CDR3 nucleotides read TGTGCCAGCTCACCCGGGACGGAATCCAGAGGTGAGCAGTTCTTC. It is translated as CASSPGTESRGEQFF.

The V gene is TRBV16, the J gene TRBJ1-5; D is perhaps TRBD1 (5 bases). The CDR3 consists of 15 residues. V was shortened by 0 bases and J by 4 bases, with 10 bases between the two germline ends. Germline V gene lookup returns CDR1 KGHSY and CDR2 FQNENV. CDR3 nucleotides: TGTGCCAGCAGCCAATCGGGGCGGGCAAATCAGCCCCAGCATTTT. The encoded protein is CASSQSGRANQPQHF.

The rearrangement joins TRBV28 to TRBJ1-5, with no clear D. CDR3 length: 15 residues. V gave up 6 bases and J gave up 0 bases, with 12 bases separating them. Germline CDR1 is MDHEN and CDR2 is SYDVKM. The DNA of the CDR3 is TGTGCCAGCAGACGAGACACCAATAGCAATCAGCCCCAGCATTTT. As protein: CASRRDTNSNQPQHF.

This chain links TRBV12-5 with TRBJ1-3, with 8 bases fitting TRBD1. Trimming at V came to 6 bases and at J to 4 bases, leaving 8 bases not matched to a gene. Germline CDR1 reads LGHNT; CDR2 reads FRNRAP. The CDR3 consists of 15 residues. The CDR3 loop is CASGPQGAWGNTIYF. The CDR3 DNA reads TGTGCTAGTGGACCGCAGGGGGCGTGGGGAAACACCATATATTTT.

This chain uses TRBV9 with TRBJ1-3; TRBD1 might be the D (6 bases). V was trimmed by 4 bases and J by 8 bases, leaving 19 bases between them. Germline V gives CDR1 SGDLS, CDR2 YYNGEE. The CDR3 spans 15 residues. Here the CDR3 DNA reads TGTGCCAGCAGCCTCATGGGGGGCAGCTCGGACACCATATATTTT. It encodes CASSLMGGSSDTIYF.

V usage is TRBV27 and J usage is TRBJ1-2; D perhaps matches TRBD1 (5 bases). V was trimmed by 6 bases and J by 8 bases, leaving 13 bases between them. The CDR3 covers 12 residues. Germline V gene sequence: CDR1 MNHEY, CDR2 SMNVEV (reference sequence). CDR3 sequence: CASRGLGEGYTF. The CDR3 DNA reads TGTGCCAGCAGGGGACTCGGGGAGGGCTACACCTTC.

This chain connects TRBV19 to TRBJ2-1; the match to TRBD2 covers 10 bases. CDR3 length: 17 residues. After removal of 6 bases from V and 0 bases from J, the junction contained 8 bases not matched to a gene. Germline V gene data show CDR1 as LNHDA and CDR2 as SQIVND (reference sequence). In DNA, the CDR3 is TGTGCCAGTAGGAGGGGAGCGGGGGGGAGCTCCTACAATGAGCAGTTCTTC. Protein product: CASRRGAGGSSYNEQFF.

The genes are TRBV6-5 and TRBJ1-1; TRBD1 might be the D (6 bases). The CDR3 consists of 14 residues. The germline CDR1 and CDR2 sequences are MNHEY and SVGAGI. V was trimmed by 11 bases and J by 7 bases, leaving 23 bases between them. In DNA, the CDR3 is TGTGCCTCCGCCAGTACAGGGAGGGGAGTTGAAGCTTTCTTT. Amino acids: CASASTGRGVEAFF.

This chain joins TRBV28 and TRBJ1-6, with D possibly TRBD1 on 6 matching bases. The CDR3 has 16 amino acids. V shed 7 bases and J shed 10 bases, with 23 bases lying between them. The germline V gene has CDR1 MDHEN and CDR2 SYDVKM. The CDR3 bases are TGTGCCAGCACTCCCATAAGGCGGGGGGGCATCTCACCCCTCCACTTT. Its translation is CASTPIRRGGISPLHF.

As DNA, the CDR3 is TGTGCCAGCAGCCAAACAGGGGCGGGAGACTACGAGCAGTACTTC. Amino acid sequence: CASSQTGAGDYEQYF. The V gene is TRBV14, the J gene TRBJ2-7, with D perhaps matching TRBD1 or TRBD2 (7 bases each). This CDR3 region has 15 residues. V was pared by 2 bases and J by 3 bases, with 14 bases between. The germline V gene has CDR1 SGHDN and CDR2 FVKESK.

This clone was detected once. The chain combines TRBV5-4 with TRBJ2-3; perhaps TRBD2 as D (6 bases). From germline, CDR1 is SGHNT and CDR2 YYREEE (reference sequence). Trimming shortened V by 4 bases and J by 2 bases, and 11 bases separated the two germline ends. This CDR3 spans 14 amino acids. CDR3 DNA: TGTGCCAGCAGCCGGGGACTCGACACAGATACGCAGTATTTT. Translation: CASSRGLDTDTQYF.

V is TRBV15 and J is TRBJ2-2; 9 bases fit TRBD1. Trimming took 1 base from V and 5 from J; bases not matched to a gene: 5. CDR3 size: 16 residues. Germline V lookup: CDR1 LNHNV, CDR2 YYDKDF (reference sequence). DNA for the CDR3: TGTGCCACCAGCAGAGCGGGACAGGGTTTTACCGGGGAGCTGTTTTTT. This encodes CATSRAGQGFTGELFF.

The chain links TRBV15 to TRBJ1-5; maybe TRBD1 (5 bases). The CDR3 covers 14 residues. Trimming left V 0 bases short and J 11 bases short, with 14 bases between. Looked up from germline, CDR1 is LNHNV and CDR2 is YYDKDF (reference sequence). CDR3 in DNA: TGTGCCACCAGCAGAGATGATCTGGTCAGGGCCCAGCATTTT. It specifies CATSRDDLVRAQHF. Full variable domain (remainder filled in from reference TRBV15 and TRBJ1-5): DAMVIQNPRYQVTQFGKPVTLSCSQTLNHNVMYWYQQKSSQAPKLLFHYYDKDFNNEADTPDNFQSRRPNTSFCFLDIRSPGLGDTAMYLCATSRDDLVRAQHFGDGTRLSIL.

The chain has TRBV19 and TRBJ1-5; D ambiguous. V lost 9 bases and J lost 0, with 21 bases in between. Germline V CDR1 and CDR2: LNHDA, SQIVND (reference sequence). The CDR3 totals 17 residues. The CDR3 DNA reads as TGTGCCAGCCTCCCTGGCGTGGCGCGAAGTAGCAATCAGCCCCAGCATTTT. The encoded protein is CASLPGVARSSNQPQHF.

This clone was picked up a small number of times. The chain employs TRBV27 and TRBJ2-2, with 10 positions matching TRBD1. The CDR3 contains 15 residues. V was pared by 4 bases and J by 6 bases, with 5 bases of the junction left unmatched. In germline, CDR1 is MNHEY, CDR2 SMNVEV (reference sequence). The CDR3 loop reads CASSSGTGVAGELFF. The CDR3 coding sequence is TGTGCCAGCAGTTCGGGGACAGGGGTAGCCGGGGAGCTGTTTTTT.

CDR3 loop: CASSPSLLFIDTQYF. The DNA of the CDR3 is TGTGCCAGCAGTCCTAGCCTACTTTTCATTGATACGCAGTATTTT. The chain links TRBV27 to TRBJ2-3, with D possibly TRBD2 on 5 matching bases. This CDR3 is 15 amino acids long. The V gene's germline CDR1 is MNHEY and CDR2 SMNVEV (reference sequence). V lost 5 bases, J lost 6 bases, and 18 bases lay in between.

With regard to this clone: The junction departs from germline at one end; a sequencing error may be responsible. The V and J genes are TRBV6-5 and TRBJ2-5; D is ambiguous. Germline values: CDR1 MNHEY, CDR2 SVGAGI. The CDR3 consists of 13 residues. This CDR3 reads CASTQPPVQTQYF. In DNA, the CDR3 is TGTGCGAGCACACAGCCCCCTGTACAGACCCAGTACTTC.

The chain recombines TRBV11-3 with TRBJ2-1; unclear D gene. The CDR3 covers 13 residues. V lost 5 bases and J 5 bases, leaving 10 bases between the germline ends. Germline V gives CDR1 SGHNT, CDR2 YENEEA. CDR3 sequence reads: CASSPTDDNEQFF. In DNA, the CDR3 is TGTGCCAGCAGCCCTACGGACGACAATGAGCAGTTCTTC.

V is TRBV11-2 and J is TRBJ2-5; 7 bases are a match to TRBD1. V was clipped by 2 bases and J by 0 bases; unmatched bases: 9. Germline V gene lookup returns CDR1 SGHAT and CDR2 FQNNGV. The CDR3 contains 17 residues. Here the CDR3 DNA reads TGTGCCAGCAGCTTAATTGTAGGGGGCGCTGACCAAGAGACCCAGTACTTC. Its protein is CASSLIVGGADQETQYF.